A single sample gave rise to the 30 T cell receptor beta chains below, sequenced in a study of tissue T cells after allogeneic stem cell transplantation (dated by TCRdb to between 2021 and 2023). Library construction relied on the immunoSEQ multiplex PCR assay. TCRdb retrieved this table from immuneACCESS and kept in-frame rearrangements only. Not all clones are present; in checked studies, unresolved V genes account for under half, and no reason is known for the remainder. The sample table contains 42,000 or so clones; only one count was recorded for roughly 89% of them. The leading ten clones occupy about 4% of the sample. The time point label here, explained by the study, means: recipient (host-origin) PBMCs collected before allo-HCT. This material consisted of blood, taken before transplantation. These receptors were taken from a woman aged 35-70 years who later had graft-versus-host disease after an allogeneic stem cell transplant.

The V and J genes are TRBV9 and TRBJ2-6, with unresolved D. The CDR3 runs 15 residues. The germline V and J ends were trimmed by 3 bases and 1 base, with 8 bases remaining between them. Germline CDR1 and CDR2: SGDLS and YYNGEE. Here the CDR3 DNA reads TGTGCCAGCAGCGGGTCCCCTTCTGGGGCCAACGTCCTGACTTTC. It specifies CASSGSPSGANVLTF.

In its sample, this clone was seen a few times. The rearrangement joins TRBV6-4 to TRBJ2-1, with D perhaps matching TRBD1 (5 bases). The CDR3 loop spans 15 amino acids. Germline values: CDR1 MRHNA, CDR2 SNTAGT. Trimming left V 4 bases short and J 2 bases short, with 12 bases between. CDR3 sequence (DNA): TGTGCCAGCAGTGTGCAGGACACTGCCTACAATGAGCAGTTCTTC. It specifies CASSVQDTAYNEQFF.

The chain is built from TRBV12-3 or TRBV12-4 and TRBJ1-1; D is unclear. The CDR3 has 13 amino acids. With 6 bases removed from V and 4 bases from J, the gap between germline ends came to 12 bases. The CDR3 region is CASRPLSSTEAFF. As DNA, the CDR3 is TGTGCCAGCAGGCCCTTGTCGAGCACTGAAGCTTTCTTT.

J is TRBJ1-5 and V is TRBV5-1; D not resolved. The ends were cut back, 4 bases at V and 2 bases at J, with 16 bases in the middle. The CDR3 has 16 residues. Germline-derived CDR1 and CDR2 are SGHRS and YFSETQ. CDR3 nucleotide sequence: TGCGCCAGCAGCCGCGGCCCCAGTGGTGGCAATCAGCCCCAGCATTTT. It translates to CASSRGPSGGNQPQHF. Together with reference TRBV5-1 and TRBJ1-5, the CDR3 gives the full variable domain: KAGVTQTPRYLIKTRGQQVTLSCSPISGHRSVSWYQQTPGQGLQFLFEYFSETQRNKGNFPGRFSGRQFSNSRSEMNVSTLELGDSALYLCASSRGPSGGNQPQHFGDGTRLSIL.

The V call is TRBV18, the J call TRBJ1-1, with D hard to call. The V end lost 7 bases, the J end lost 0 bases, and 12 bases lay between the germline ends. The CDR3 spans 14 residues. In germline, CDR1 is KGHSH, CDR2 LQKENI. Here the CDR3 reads CASLIGPLNTEAFF. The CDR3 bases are TGTGCCAGCTTGATCGGGCCTTTGAACACTGAAGCTTTCTTT.

CDR3 DNA: TGCGCCACCGCGACCGCAGGGCCGGCGGGGTACGAGCAGTACTTC. Its translation: CATATAGPAGYEQYF. The chain employs TRBV10-2 and TRBJ2-7; weak D call: TRBD2 (6 bases). The V end lost 10 bases, the J end lost 4 bases, and 23 bases lay between the germline ends. The length of the CDR3 is 15 residues. CDR1 and CDR2 from the germline V gene are WSHSY and SAAADI.

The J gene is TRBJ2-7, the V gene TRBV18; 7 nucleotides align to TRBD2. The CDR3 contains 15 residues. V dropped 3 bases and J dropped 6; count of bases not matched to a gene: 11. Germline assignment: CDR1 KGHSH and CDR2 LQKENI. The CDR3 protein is CASSPTLAELGEQYF. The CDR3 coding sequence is TGTGCCAGCTCACCTACGCTAGCGGAGCTAGGCGAGCAGTACTTC.

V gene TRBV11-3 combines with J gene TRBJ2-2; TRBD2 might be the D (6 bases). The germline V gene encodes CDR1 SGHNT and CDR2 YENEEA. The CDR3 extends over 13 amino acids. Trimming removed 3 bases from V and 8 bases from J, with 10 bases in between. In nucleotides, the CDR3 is TGTGCCAGCAGCTTGGGACTTTCGGGGGAGCTGTTTTTT. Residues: CASSLGLSGELFF.

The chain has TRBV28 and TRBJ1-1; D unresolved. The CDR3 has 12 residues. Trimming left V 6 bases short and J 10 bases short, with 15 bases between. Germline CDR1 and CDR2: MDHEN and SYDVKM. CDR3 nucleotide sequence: TGTGCCAGCAGCTTACCTCAGGTTGGAGCTTTCTTT. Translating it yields CASSLPQVGAFF.

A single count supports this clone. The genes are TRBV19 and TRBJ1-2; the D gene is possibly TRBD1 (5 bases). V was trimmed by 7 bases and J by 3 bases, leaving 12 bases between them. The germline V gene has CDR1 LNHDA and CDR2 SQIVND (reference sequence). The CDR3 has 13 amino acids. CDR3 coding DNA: TGTGCCAGTACCCCCGGGGGGGACTATGGCTACACCTTC. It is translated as CASTPGGDYGYTF.

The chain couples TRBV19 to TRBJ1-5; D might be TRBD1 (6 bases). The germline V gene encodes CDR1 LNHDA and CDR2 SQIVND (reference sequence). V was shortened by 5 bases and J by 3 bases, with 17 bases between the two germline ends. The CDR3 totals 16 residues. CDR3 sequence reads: CASSLGQRNDNQPQHF. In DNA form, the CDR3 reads TGTGCCAGTAGTCTAGGACAGAGAAATGACAATCAGCCCCAGCATTTT. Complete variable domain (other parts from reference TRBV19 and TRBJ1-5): DGGITQSPKYLFRKEGQNVTLSCEQNLNHDAMYWYRQDPGQGLRLIYYSQIVNDFQKGDIAEGYSVSREKKESFPLTVTSAQKNPTAFYLCASSLGQRNDNQPQHFGDGTRLSIL.

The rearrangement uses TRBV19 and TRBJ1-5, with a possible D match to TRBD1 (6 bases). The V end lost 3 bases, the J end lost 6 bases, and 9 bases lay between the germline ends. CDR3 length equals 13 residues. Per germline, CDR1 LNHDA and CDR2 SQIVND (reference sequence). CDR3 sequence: CASSIGGLQPQHF. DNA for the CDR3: TGTGCCAGTAGTATCGGGGGGCTTCAGCCCCAGCATTTT.

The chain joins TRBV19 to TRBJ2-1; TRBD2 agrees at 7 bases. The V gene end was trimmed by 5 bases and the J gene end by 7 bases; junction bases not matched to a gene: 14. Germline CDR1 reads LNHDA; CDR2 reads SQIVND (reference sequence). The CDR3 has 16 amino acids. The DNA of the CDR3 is TGTGCCAGTAGTCCCCCAGGAACGGGAGGCAGGAATGAGCAGTTCTTC. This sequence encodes CASSPPGTGGRNEQFF.

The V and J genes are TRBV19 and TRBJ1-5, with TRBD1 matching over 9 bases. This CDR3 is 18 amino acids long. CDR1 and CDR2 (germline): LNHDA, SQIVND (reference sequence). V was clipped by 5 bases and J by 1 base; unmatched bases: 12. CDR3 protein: CASSSAGQGGESNQPQHF. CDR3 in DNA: TGTGCCAGTAGTTCCGCGGGACAGGGAGGGGAAAGCAATCAGCCCCAGCATTTT.

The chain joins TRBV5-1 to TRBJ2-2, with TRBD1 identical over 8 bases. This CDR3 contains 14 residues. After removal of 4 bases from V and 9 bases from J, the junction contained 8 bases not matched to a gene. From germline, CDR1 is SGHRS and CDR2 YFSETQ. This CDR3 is CASSGGTGGRELFF. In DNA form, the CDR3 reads TGCGCCAGCAGCGGTGGGACAGGAGGACGGGAGCTGTTTTTT.

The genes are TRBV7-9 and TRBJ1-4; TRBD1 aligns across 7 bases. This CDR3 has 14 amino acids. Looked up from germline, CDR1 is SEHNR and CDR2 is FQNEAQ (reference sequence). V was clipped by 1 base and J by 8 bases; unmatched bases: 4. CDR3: CASSLGQGDEKLFF. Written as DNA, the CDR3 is TGTGCCAGCAGCTTAGGACAGGGAGACGAAAAACTGTTTTTT.

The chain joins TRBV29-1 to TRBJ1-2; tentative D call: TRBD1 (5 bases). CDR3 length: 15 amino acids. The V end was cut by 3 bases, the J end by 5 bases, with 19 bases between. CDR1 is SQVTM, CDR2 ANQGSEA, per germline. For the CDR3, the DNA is TGCAGCGTTGAGGGATTGGGTCGGGGGGATTATGGCTACACCTTC. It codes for CSVEGLGRGDYGYTF. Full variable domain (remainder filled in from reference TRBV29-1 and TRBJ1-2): SAVISQKPSRDICQRGTSLTIQCQVDSQVTMMFWYRQQPGQSLTLIATANQGSEATYESGFVIDKFPISRPNLTFSTLTVSNMSPEDSSIYLCSVEGLGRGDYGYTFGSGTRLTVV.

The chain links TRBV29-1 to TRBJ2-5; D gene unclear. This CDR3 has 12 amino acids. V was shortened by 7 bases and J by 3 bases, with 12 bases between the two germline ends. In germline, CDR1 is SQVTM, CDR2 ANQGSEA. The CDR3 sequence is CSGRSGEETQYF. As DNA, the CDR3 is TGCAGCGGGCGTTCTGGTGAAGAGACCCAGTACTTC.

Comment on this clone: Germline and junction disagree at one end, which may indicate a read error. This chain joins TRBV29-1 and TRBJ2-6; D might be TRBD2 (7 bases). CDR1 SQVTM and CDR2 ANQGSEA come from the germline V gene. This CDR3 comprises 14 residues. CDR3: CSIEGGAGANVLTF. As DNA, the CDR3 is TGCAGCATTGAAGGGGGGGCAGGGGCCAACGTCCTGACTTTC.

The CDR3 spells CASGQGGSYNEQFF. In DNA, the CDR3 is TGTGCCTCCGGACAGGGAGGCTCCTACAATGAGCAGTTCTTC. V gene TRBV10-3 combines with J gene TRBJ2-1, with 8 bases aligning to TRBD1. Germline CDR1 and CDR2: ENHRY and SYGVKD. V was pared by 11 bases and J by 0 bases, with 6 bases of the junction left unmatched. This CDR3 has 14 amino acids.

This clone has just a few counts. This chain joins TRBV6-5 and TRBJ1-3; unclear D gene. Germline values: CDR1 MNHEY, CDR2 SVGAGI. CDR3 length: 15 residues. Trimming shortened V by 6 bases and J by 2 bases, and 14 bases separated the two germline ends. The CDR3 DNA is TGTGCCAGCAGAACTGACACGGATACTGGAAACACCATATATTTT. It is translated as CASRTDTDTGNTIYF.

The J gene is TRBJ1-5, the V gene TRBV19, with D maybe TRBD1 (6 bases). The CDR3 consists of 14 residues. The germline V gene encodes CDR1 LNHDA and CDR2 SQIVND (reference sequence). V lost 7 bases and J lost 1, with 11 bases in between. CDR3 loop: CASNEQGSNQPQHF. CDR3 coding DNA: TGTGCCAGTAACGAACAGGGAAGCAATCAGCCCCAGCATTTT.

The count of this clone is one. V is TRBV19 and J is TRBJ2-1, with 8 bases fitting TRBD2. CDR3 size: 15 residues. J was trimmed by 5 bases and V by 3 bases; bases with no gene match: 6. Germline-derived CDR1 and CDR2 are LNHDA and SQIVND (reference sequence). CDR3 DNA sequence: TGTGCCAGTAGTATTGGGACTAGAATCAACAATGAGCAGTTCTTC. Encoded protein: CASSIGTRINNEQFF. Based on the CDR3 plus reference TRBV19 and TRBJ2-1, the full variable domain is DGGITQSPKYLFRKEGQNVTLSCEQNLNHDAMYWYRQDPGQGLRLIYYSQIVNDFQKGDIAEGYSVSREKKESFPLTVTSAQKNPTAFYLCASSIGTRINNEQFFGPGTRLTVL.

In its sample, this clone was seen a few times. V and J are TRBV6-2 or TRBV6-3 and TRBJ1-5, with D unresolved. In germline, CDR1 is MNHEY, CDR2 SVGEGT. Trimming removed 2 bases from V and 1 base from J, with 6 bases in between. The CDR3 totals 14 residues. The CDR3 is CASSYLSSNQPQHF. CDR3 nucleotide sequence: TGTGCCAGCAGTTACCTTTCGAGCAATCAGCCCCAGCATTTT.

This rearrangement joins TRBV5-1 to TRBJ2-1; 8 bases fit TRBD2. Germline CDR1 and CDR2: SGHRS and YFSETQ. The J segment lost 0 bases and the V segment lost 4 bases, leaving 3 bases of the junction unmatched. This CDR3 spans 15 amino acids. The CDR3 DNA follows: TGCGCCAGCAGCCACGGGACTAGCTCCTACAATGAGCAGTTCTTC. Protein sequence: CASSHGTSSYNEQFF.

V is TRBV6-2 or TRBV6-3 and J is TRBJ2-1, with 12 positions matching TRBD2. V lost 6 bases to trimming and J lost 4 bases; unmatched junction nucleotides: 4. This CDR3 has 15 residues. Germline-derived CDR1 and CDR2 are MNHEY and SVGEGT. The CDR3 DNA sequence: TGTGCCAGCAGCCGAACTAGCGGGGGGTACAATGAGCAGTTCTTC. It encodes CASSRTSGGYNEQFF.

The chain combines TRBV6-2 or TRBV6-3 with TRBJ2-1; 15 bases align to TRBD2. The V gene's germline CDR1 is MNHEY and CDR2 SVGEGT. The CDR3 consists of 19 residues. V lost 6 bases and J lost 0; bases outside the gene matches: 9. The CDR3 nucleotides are TGTGCCAGCAGCCCCGAGGGACTAGCGGGAGGAAGCTCCTACAATGAGCAGTTCTTC. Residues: CASSPEGLAGGSSYNEQFF.

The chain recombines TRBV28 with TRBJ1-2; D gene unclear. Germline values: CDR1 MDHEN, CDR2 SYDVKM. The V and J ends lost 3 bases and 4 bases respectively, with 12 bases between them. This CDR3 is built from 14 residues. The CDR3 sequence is CASSFGDGPYGYTF. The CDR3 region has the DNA TGTGCCAGCAGTTTCGGGGATGGCCCCTATGGCTACACCTTC.

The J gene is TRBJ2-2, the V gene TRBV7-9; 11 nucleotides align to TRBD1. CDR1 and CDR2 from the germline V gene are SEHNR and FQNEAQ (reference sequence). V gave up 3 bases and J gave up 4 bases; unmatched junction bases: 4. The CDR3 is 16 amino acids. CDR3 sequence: CASSFTGTGGTGELFF. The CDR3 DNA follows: TGTGCCAGCAGCTTCACTGGGACAGGGGGCACCGGGGAGCTGTTTTTT.

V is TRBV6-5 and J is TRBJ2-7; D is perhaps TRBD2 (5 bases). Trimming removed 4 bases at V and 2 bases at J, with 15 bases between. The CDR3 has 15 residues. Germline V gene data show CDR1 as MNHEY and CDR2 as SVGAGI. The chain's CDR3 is CASSFRQSGPYEQYF. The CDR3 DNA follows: TGTGCCAGCAGTTTCCGTCAAAGCGGCCCCTACGAGCAGTACTTC.